This T cell receptor beta chain came from a study of blood T cells in healthy people across ages. Samples each yielded at least 5 micrograms of total RNA. In the case of this clonotype: As yet, its antigen is unknown.

Findings and limits, study-wide: Greater diversity and more naive CD4+ cells were seen in long-lived donors than in aged donors. Age showed a roughly linear inverse relationship with TCR beta diversity per million T cells.

For the second PCR, which ran for 7 to 11 cycles, a sample-barcoded 5' primer and a J-beta primer mix were used. Via MiXCR, TCRdb re-called the 5' RACE reads, giving one row per CDR3 protein. The table has about 1.8 million distinct CDR3 sequences, around 50% seen once. Trimming removed 6 bases at V and 4 bases at J, with 11 bases between. This CDR3 is 13 amino acids long. Germline CDR1 and CDR2: MNHEY and SVGAGI. Sequencing used blood. The clonotype originates from a woman in her thirties or forties in good health. This chain connects TRBV6-5 to TRBJ2-3, with D possibly matching TRBD1 (6 bases). The DNA for the CDR3 is TGTGCCAGCAGACAGGGACCCCCAGATACGCAGTATTTT. Its translation: CASRQGPPDTQYF.